The T cell receptor (beta chain) described here comes from a study of OX40 agonist ivuxolimab in advanced cancers. Concerning this clone: What it binds is unknown.

General observations from the study: At 0.1 to 3.0 mg/kg, clonal expansion of CD4+ and CD8+ blood T cells had occurred by week 6. The study found that CD8+ T cells averaged more expanded clones than CD4+.

Clones were sequenced by immunoSEQ multiplex PCR, and TCRdb holds only the in-frame ones, with some missing. The sample consists of 90,000 to 130,000 clones, approximately 89% of them appearing once. Per the germline V gene, CDR1 is MNHEY and CDR2 is SVGAGI. Trimming stripped 2 bases from V and 0 bases from J, with 2 bases between. This CDR3 comprises 13 residues. This chain connects TRBV6-5 to TRBJ1-5; D is unclear. The material was CD4+ or CD8+ T cells sorted from blood, obtained in a trial of the OX40 agonist ivuxolimab. The TCR sequence derives from an adult with an advanced solid tumor such as melanoma, head and neck, liver or kidney cancer. CDR3 coding DNA: TGTGCCAGCAGTTACAGTAGCAATCAGCCCCAGCATTTT. Its protein product is CASSYSSNQPQHF.